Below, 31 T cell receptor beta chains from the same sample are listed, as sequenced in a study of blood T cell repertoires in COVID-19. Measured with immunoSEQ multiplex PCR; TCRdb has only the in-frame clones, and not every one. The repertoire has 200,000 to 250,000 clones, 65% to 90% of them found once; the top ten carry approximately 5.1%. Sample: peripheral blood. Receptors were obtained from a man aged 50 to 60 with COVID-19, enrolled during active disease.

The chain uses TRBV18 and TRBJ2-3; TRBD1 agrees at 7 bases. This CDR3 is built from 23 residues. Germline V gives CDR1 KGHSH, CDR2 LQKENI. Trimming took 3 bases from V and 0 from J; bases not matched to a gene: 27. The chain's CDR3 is CASSPLPGMGQQPLGTSTDTQYF. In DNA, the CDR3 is TGTGCCAGCTCACCTCTCCCAGGAATGGGACAGCAACCCCTCGGCACTAGCACAGATACGCAGTATTTT. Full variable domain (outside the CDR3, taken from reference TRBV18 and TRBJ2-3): NAGVMQNPRHLVRRRGQEARLRCSPMKGHSHVYWYRQLPEEGLKFMVYLQKENIIDESGMPKERFSAEFPKEGPSILRIQQVVRGDSAAYFCASSPLPGMGQQPLGTSTDTQYFGPGTRLTVL.

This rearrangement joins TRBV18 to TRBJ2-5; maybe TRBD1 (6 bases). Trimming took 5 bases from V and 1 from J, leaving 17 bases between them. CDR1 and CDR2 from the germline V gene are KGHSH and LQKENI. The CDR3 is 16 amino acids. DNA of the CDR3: TGTGCCAGCTCAACCCAACAGGGTTGGGGCCAAGAGACCCAGTACTTC. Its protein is CASSTQQGWGQETQYF.

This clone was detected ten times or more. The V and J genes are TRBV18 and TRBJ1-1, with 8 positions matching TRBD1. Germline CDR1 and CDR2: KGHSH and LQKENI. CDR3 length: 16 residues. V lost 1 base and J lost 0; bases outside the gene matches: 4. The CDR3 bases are TGTGCCAGCTCACCACGTACAGGGGGTATGAACACTGAAGCTTTCTTT. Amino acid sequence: CASSPRTGGMNTEAFF. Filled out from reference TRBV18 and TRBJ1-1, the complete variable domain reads NAGVMQNPRHLVRRRGQEARLRCSPMKGHSHVYWYRQLPEEGLKFMVYLQKENIIDESGMPKERFSAEFPKEGPSILRIQQVVRGDSAAYFCASSPRTGGMNTEAFFGQGTRLTVV.

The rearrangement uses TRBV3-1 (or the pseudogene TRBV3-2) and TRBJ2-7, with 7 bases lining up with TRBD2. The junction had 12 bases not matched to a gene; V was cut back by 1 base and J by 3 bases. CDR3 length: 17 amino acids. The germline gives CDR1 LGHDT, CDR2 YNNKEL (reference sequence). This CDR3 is CASSQGLGSGVNYEQYF. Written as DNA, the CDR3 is TGTGCCAGCAGCCAAGGCCTGGGGAGCGGGGTCAACTACGAGCAGTACTTC.

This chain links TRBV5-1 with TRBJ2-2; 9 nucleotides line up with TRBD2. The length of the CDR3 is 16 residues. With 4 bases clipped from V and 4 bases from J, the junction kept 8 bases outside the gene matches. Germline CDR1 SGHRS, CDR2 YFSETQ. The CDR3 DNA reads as TGCGCCAGCAGCGTGGGAAGCGGGGGGCGCACCGGGGAGCTGTTTTTT. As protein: CASSVGSGGRTGELFF.

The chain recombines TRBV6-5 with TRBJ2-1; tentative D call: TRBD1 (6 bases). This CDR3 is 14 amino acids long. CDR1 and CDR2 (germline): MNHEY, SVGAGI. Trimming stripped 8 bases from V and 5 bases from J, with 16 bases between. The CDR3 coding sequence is TGTGCCAGCCGCGCCCAAGGACAGAACAATGAGCAGTTCTTC. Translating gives CASRAQGQNNEQFF.

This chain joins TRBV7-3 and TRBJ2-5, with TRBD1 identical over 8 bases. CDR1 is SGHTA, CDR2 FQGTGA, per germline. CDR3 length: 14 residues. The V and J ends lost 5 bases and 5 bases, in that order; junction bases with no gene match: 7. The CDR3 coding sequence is TGTGCCAGCAGCAAGGACAGGGTCGGTGAGACCCAGTACTTC. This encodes CASSKDRVGETQYF.

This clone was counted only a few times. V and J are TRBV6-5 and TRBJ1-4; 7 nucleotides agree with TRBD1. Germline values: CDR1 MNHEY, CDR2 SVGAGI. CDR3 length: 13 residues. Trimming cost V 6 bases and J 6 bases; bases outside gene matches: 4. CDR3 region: CASSYGTDEKLFF. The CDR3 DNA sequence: TGTGCCAGCAGCTACGGGACAGATGAAAAACTGTTTTTT.

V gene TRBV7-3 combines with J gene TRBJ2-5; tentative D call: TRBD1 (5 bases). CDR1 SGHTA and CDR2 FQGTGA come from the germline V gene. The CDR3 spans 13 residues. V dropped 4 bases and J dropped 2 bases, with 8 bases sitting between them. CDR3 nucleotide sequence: TGTGCCAGCAGCTCCTCAGGGCAAGAGACCCAGTACTTC. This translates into CASSSSGQETQYF. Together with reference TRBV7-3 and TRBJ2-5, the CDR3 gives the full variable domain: GAGVSQTPSNKVTEKGKYVELRCDPISGHTALYWYRQSLGQGPEFLIYFQGTGAADDSGLPNDRFFAVRPEGSVSTLKIQRTERGDSAVYLCASSSSGQETQYFGPGTRLLVL.

CDR3 bases: TGTGCTAGTGGACACCCCACCGGGGAGCTGTTTTTT. Protein: CASGHPTGELFF. The chain has TRBV12-5 and TRBJ2-2; D unclear. The CDR3 length is 12 residues. The V and J ends lost 6 bases and 4 bases respectively, with 6 bases between them. CDR1 is LGHNT, CDR2 FRNRAP, per germline.

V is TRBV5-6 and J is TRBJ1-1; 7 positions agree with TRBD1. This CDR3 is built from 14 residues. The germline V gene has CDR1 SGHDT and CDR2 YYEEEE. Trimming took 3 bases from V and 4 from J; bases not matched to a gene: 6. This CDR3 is CASSSFTGATEAFF. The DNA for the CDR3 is TGTGCCAGCAGCTCCTTCACAGGGGCCACTGAAGCTTTCTTT.

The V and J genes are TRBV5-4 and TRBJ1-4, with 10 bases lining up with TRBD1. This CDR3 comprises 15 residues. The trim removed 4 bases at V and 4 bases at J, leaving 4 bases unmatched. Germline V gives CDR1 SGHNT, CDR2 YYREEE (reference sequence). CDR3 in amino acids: CASSTGQGGNEKLFF. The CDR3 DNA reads TGTGCCAGCAGCACCGGACAGGGGGGTAATGAAAAACTGTTTTTT.

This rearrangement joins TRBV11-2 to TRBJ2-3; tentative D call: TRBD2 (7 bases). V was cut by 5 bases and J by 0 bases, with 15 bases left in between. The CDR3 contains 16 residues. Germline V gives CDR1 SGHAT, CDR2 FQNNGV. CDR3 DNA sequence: TGTGCCAGCAGCCCACCGGGCGGGGGCAGCACAGATACGCAGTATTTT. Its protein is CASSPPGGGSTDTQYF. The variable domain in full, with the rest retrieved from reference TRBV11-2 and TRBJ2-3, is EAGVAQSPRYKIIEKRQSVAFWCNPISGHATLYWYQQILGQGPKLLIQFQNNGVVDDSQLPKDRFSAERLKGVDSTLKIQPAKLEDSAVYLCASSPPGGGSTDTQYFGPGTRLTVL.

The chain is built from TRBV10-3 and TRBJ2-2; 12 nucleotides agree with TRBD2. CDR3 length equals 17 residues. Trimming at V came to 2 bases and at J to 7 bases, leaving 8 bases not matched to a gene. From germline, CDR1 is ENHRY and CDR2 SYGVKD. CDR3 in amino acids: CAISERASGGAGGELFF. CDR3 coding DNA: TGTGCCATCAGTGAGAGGGCTAGCGGGGGGGCCGGCGGGGAGCTGTTTTTT.

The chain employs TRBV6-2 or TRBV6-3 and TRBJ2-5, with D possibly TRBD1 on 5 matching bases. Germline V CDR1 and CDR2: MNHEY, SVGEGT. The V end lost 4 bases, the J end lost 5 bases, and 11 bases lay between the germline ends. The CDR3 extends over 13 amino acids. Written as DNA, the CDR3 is TGTGCCAGCAGTTCAGGGTTCGAGGAGACCCAGTACTTC. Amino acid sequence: CASSSGFEETQYF.

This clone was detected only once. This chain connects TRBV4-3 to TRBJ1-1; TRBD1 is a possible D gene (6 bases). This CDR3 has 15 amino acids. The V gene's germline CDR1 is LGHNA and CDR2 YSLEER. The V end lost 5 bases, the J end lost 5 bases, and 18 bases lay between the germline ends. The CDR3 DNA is TGCGCCAGCAGCTCCTGGAAGGGGGAAGGAACTGAAGCTTTCTTT. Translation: CASSSWKGEGTEAFF.

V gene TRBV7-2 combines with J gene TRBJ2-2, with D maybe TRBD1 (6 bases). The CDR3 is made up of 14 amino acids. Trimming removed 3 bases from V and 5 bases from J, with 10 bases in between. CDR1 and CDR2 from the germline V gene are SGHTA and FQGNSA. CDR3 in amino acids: CASSFRGRTGELFF. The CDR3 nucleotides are TGTGCCAGCAGCTTCAGGGGACGGACCGGGGAGCTGTTTTTT.

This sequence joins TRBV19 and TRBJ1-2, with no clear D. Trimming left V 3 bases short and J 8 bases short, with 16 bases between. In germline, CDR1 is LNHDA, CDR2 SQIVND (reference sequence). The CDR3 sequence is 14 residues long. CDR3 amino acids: CASSMPGSPRGYTF. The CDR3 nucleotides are TGTGCCAGTAGTATGCCGGGATCACCGCGGGGCTACACCTTC.

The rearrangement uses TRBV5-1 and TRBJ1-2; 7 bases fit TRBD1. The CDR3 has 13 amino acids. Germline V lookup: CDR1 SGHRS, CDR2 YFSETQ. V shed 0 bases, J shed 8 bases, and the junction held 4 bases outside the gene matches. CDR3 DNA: TGCGCCAGCAGCTTGGGACAGGGCATAGGCTACACCTTC. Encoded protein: CASSLGQGIGYTF.

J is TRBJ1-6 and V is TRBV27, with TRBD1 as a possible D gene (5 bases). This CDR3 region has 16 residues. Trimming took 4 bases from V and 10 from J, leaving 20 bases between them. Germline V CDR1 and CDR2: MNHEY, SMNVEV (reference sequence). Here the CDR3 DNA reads TGTGCCAGCAGTTCGAAGCAGGGTTCCCCAAACTCACCCCTCCACTTT. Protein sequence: CASSSKQGSPNSPLHF.

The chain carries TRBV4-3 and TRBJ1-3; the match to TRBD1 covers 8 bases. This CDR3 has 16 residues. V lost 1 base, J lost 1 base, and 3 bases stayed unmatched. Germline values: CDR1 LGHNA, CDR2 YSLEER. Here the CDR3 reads CASSQGDRGSGNTIYF. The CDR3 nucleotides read TGCGCCAGCAGCCAAGGAGACAGGGGATCTGGAAACACCATATATTTT.

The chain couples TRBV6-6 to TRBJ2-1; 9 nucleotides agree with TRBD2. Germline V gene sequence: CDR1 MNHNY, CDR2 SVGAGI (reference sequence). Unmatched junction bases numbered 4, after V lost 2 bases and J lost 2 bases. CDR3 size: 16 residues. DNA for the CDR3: TGTGCCAGCAGTTACGAGCGGGGGGCCGCCTACAATGAGCAGTTCTTC. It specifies CASSYERGAAYNEQFF.

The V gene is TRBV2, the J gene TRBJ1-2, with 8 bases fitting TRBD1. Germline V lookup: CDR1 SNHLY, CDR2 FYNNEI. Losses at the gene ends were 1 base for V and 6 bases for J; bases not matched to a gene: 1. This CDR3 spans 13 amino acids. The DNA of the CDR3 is TGTGCCAGCAGTGAAGGGACAGGGAATGGCTACACCTTC. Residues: CASSEGTGNGYTF.

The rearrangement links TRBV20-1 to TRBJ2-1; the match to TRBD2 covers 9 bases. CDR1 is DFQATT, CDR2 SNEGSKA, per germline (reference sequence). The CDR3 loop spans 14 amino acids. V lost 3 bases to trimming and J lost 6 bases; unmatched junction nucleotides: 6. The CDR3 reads CSASLASGANEQFF. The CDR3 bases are TGCAGTGCTAGTTTGGCTAGCGGGGCCAATGAGCAGTTCTTC.

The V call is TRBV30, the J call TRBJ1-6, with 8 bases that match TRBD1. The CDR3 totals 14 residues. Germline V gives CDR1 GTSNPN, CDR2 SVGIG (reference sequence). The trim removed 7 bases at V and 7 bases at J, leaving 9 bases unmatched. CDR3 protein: CASPDRAGNSPLHF. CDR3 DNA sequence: TGTGCCTCCCCGGACAGGGCTGGGAATTCACCCCTCCACTTT.

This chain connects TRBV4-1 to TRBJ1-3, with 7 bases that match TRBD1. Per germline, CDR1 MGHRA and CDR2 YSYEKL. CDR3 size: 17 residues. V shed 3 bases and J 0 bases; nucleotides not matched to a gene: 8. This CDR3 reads CASSQGQQIFSGNTIYF. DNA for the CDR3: TGCGCCAGCAGCCAGGGACAGCAAATCTTCTCTGGAAACACCATATATTTT.

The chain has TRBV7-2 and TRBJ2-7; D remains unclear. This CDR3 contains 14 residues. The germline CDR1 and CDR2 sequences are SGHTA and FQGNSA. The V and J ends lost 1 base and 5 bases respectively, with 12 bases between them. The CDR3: CASSLGVLLDEQYF. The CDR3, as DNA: TGTGCCAGCAGCTTAGGTGTACTCCTGGACGAGCAGTACTTC.

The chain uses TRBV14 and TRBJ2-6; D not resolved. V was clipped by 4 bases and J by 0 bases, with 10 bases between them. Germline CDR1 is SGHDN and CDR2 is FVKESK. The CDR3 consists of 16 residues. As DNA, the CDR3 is TGTGCCAGCAGCCTTTATCAGTACTCTGGGGCCAACGTCCTGACTTTC. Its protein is CASSLYQYSGANVLTF.

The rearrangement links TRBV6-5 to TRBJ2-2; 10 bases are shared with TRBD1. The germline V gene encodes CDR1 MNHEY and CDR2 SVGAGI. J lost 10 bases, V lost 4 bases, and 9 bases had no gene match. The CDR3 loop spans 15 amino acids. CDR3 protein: CASSWSTGGVLELFF. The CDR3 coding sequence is TGTGCCAGCAGTTGGTCGACAGGGGGCGTTTTGGAGCTGTTTTTT.

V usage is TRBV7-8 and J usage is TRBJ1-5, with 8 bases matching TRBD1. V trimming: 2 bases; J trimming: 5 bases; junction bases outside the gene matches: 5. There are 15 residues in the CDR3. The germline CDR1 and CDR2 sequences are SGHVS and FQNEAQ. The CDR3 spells CASSLNSGGDQPQHF. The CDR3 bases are TGTGCCAGCAGCTTAAACTCAGGGGGCGATCAGCCCCAGCATTTT.

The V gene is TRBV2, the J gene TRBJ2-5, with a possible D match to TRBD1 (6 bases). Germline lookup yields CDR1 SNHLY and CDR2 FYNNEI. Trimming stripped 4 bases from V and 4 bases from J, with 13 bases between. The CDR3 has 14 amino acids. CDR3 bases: TGTGCCAGCAGTGGGGGACACCGGGGAGAGACCCAGTACTTC. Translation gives CASSGGHRGETQYF.